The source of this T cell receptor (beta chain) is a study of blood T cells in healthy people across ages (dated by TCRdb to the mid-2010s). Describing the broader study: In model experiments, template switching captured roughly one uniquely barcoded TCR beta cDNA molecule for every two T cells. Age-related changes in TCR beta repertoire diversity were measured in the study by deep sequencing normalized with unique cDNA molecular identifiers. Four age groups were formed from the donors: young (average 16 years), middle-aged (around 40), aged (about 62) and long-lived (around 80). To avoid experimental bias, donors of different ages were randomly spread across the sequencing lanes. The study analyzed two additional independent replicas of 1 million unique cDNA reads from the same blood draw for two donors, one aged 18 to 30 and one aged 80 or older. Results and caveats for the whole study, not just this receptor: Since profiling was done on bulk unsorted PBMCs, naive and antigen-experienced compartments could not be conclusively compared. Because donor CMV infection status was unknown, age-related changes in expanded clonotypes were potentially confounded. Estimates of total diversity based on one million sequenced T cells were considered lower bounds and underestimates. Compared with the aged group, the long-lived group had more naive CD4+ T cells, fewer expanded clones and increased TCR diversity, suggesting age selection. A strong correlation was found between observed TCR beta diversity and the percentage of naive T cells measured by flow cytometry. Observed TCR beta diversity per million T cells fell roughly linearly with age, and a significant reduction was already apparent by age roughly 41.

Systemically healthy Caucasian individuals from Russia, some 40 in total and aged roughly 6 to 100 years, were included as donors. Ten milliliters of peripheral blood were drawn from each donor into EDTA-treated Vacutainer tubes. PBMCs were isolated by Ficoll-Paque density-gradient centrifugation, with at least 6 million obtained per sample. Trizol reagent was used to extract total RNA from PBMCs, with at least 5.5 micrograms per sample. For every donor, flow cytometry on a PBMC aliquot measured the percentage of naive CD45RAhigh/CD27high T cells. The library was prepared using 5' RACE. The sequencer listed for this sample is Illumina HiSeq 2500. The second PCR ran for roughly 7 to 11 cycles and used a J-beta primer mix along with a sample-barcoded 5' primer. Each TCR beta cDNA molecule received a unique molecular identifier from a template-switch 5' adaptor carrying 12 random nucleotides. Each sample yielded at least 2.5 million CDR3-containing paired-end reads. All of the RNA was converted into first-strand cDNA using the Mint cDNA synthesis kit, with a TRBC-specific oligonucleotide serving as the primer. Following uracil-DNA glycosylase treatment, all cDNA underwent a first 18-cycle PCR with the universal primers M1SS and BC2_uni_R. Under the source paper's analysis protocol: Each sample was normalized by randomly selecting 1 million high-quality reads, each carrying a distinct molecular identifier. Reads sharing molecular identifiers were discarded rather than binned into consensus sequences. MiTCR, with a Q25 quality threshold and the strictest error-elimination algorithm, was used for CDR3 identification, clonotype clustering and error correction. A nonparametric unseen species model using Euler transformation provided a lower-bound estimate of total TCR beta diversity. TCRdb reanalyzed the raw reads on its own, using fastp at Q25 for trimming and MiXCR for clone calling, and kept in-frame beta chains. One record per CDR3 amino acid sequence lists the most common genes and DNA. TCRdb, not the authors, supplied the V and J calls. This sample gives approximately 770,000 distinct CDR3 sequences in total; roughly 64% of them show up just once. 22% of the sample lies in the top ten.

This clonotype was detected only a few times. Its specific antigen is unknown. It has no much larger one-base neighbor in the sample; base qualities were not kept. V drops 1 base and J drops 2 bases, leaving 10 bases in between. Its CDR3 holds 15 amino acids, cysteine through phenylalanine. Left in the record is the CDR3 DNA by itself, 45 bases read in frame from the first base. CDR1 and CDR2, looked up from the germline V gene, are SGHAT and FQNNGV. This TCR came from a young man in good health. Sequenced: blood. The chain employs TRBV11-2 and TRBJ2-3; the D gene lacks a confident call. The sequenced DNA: TGTGCCAGCAGCTTAGTCATCGTCCCCACAGATACGCAGTATTTT. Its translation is CASSLVIVPTDTQYF.